This T cell receptor (beta chain) was documented in a study of beta chain features in type 1 diabetes. Study details: On cell yields, gender and age, patients and healthy donors were similar. General observations from the study: Researchers report that Type 1 diabetes patients had moderately but significantly shorter TCRB CDR3s across all four CD4+ subsets.

The study reverse transcribed the entire isolated RNA, so it sequenced expressed TCRB transcripts. TCRdb's table, derived via immunoSEQ multiplex PCR, lists solely in-frame clones and lacks some. The repertoire includes more than 250,000 clones, over 20% of them detected once, and less than 0.03% sits in the top ten. Concerning this clone: The target antigen is unknown.

Germline V gene data show CDR1 as MNHEY and CDR2 as SMNVEV (reference sequence). The J segment lost 4 bases and the V segment lost 6 bases, leaving 6 bases of the junction unmatched. The CDR3 totals 15 residues. The receptor was derived from a woman in her 40s with type 1 diabetes. Source material: naive CD4+ T cells from blood. The chain links TRBV27 to TRBJ2-1; TRBD2 agrees at 10 bases. CDR3 in DNA: TGTGCCAGCAGCCCGAAGCGGGGGGGTTACAATGAGCAGTTCTTC. This sequence encodes CASSPKRGGYNEQFF.